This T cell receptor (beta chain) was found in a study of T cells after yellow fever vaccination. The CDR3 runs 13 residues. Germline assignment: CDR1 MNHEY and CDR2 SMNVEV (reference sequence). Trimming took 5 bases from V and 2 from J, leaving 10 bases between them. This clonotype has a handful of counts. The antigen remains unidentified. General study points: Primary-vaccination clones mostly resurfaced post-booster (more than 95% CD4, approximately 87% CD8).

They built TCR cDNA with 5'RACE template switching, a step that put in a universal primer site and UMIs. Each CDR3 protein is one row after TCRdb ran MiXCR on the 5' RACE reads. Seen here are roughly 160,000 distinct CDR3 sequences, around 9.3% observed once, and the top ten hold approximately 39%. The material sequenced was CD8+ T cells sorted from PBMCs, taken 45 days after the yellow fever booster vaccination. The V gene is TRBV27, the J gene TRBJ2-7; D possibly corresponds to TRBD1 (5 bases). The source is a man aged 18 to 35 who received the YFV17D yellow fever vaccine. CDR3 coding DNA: TGTGCCAGCAGTCTAGACAGAACCTACGAGCAGTACTTC. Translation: CASSLDRTYEQYF.